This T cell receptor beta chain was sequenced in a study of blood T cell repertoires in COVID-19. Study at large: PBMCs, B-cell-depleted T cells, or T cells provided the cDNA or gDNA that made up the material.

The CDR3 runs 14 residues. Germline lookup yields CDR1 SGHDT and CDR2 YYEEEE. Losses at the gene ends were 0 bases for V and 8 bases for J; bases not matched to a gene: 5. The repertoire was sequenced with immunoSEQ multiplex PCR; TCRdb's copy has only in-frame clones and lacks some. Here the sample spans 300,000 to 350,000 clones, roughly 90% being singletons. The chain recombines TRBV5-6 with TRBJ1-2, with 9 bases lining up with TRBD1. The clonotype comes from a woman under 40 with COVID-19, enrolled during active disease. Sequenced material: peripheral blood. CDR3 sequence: CASSLVGTGLGYTF. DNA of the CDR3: TGTGCCAGCAGCTTGGTGGGGACAGGGTTAGGCTACACCTTC.